The sequence of this T cell receptor (beta chain) was determined in a study of shared clonotypes between healthy human individuals (dated by TCRdb to 2020 to 2021). At the level of the whole study: A couple of women and a few men aged 18 to 49 years were included in the cohort. Blood TCR repertoires of roughly 5 healthy adults were deeply sequenced to estimate repertoire size and the extent of clonotype sharing between individuals. For each donor, three plates each were used for CD4 naive and CD4 memory, two plates were used for CD8 naive, and one plate was used for CD8 memory. To increase sequencing depth and limit assay-specific biases, TCR repertoire library preparation and sequencing were carried out by different laboratories using diverse techniques. Each donor's leukapheresis produced roughly between roughly 0.85 and 10 billion PBMCs.

TCR CDR3 regions were amplified from genomic DNA by multiplex PCR using the deep immunoSEQ assay. Extracted genomic DNA from each cell subset was spread evenly across all wells of several immunoSEQ 96-well plates, with each plate serving as a replicate. For sorted subsets, about 200 ng genomic DNA, equal to 25,000 to 35,000 T cell genomes, was loaded into each replicate PCR. The purified libraries were quantified using a Qubit 3.0 fluorometer, sized with a Bioanalyzer 2100, and then quantified again using the KAPA Library Quantification kit. Every immunoSEQ 96-well plate was sequenced on a separate single-read 150-cycle Illumina NextSeq 550 flow cell. The paper's data handling went like this. Because only junctional sequences without quality scores were contained in the immunoSEQ output, filtering matching that applied to full-length reads could not be performed. To assign V/J genes and CDR3, sequences were annotated using PyIR, a Python wrapper for IgBLAST v1.9, with IMGT germline references. Reads with weak V/J assignments (E-value above 1e-6), missing CDR3, stop codons, out-of-frame junctions, or ambiguous translated residues were removed. A V3J clonotype was defined by an identical inferred V gene, J gene, and CDR3 amino acid sequence. Percentage overlap between repertoires was computed as shared unique clonotypes divided by the size of the smaller repertoire. Repertoire richness was assessed with RTK rarefaction, the Chao1 estimator, and Recon v2.1 estimates of unobserved clonotypes. For all TCRbeta clonotypes obtained by the gDNA method from a handful of donors, generation probabilities were computed with OLGA. Imported from immuneACCESS, the table was reduced by TCRdb to in-frame sequences with V and J called. These copies leave out some clones; in studies compared against another copy, an unresolved V gene accounts for under half, and the cause of the remainder is not known. D and trimming were read from the DNA, whereas the V and J calls and clone size are those reported in that table. The sample data list fewer than 1.6 million clones, and approximately 98.5% of these were observed just once. Clones ranked in the top ten supply 0.3% to 0.45% of the sample.

V gives up 11 bases and J gives up 7 bases, and the segment between their germline ends measures 18 bases. Including the terminal cysteine and phenylalanine, the CDR3 comprises 12 residues. Only CDR3 DNA remains: 36 bases, in frame from the first base. CDR1 and CDR2, looked up from the germline V gene, are SNHLY and FYNNEI. Results and caveats for the whole study, not just this receptor: The small number of donors limited the genetic and exposure-history diversity represented. When four donors were compared, the shared fraction of clonotypes was roughly 5% for naive CD4, about 4% for naive CD8, about 2.4% for memory CD4, and less than 0.45% for memory CD8. Based on pairwise subsampling, the degree of clonotype sharing among donors was expected to be affected by sequencing depth. Incomplete sequencing was indicated by rarefaction of sorted-subset datasets, despite the large sequencing depth. Sampling was restricted to blood, and TCR repertoires in tissue are likely to differ from TCR repertoires in blood. Estimated clonotype richness was generally larger for naive than for memory subsets. Compared with non-shared clonotypes, the clonotypes found in all four sorted-subset donors had higher generation probabilities.

About this clone: Its antigen specificity is not known. No quality values exist for individual bases; no much larger clone is one base distant.

The donors were healthy, HIV-negative adults who had no recently reported acute infections or vaccinations. Only Caucasian adults living in Nashville, Tennessee, USA were represented among the donors. CD4+ T cells were enriched by magnetic negative selection, after which naive cells were positively selected on CD45RA and the negative fraction was taken as the memory subset. After blood collection by leukapheresis, PBMCs were isolated using Ficoll-Histopaque density gradient centrifugation and then cryopreserved in the vapor phase of liquid nitrogen. Analytical flow cytometry was used to check the purity and quantity of each magnetically sorted T cell population. Each sorted fraction had its genomic DNA isolated and then quantified by UV absorbance on a Nanodrop 2000c.

The TCR was taken from a young man in good health. The chain was built from TRBV2 and TRBJ2-7; the D gene is tentatively TRBD1 or TRBD2, each matching 6 bases. Sequenced sample: naive CD4+ T cells sorted from blood. This specimen's cell subset or site label, per the study, means: CD45RA+ positively selected. The CDR3 amino acid sequence is: CAGGGRRGEQYF. The nucleotide sequence reads as follows: TGTGCCGGAGGAGGCCGGAGGGGGGAGCAGTACTTC.